Listed here are 22 T cell receptor beta chains from one sample, sequenced in a study of T-cell reconstitution after alpha-beta-depleted transplantation in children. Construction of the TCRbeta library involved unique molecular identifiers. TCRdb re-analysed the PCR reads in MiXCR, keeping a single row per CDR3 protein. The data contain about 500,000 distinct CDR3 sequences, around a third of them singletons. Sequenced material: PBMCs from the stem cell graft donor, taken from the stem cell graft. Receptors originate from a human donor who donated a stem cell graft to a child with aplastic anemia.

About this clonotype: The germline gene is not matched at one end of the junction; a read error may be the cause. V is TRBV9 and J is TRBJ2-6; a weak D match, TRBD1 (5 bases). The CDR3 sequence is 13 residues long. Germline CDR1 SGDLS, CDR2 YYNGEE. CDR3 nucleotides: TGTGCCAGCAGCGTAGCTGGGGCCAACGGCCTGACTTTC. Translation: CASSVAGANGLTF.

There are a few counts of this clonotype. This chain joins TRBV20-1 and TRBJ1-1, with 7 bases identical to TRBD1. Trimming at V came to 2 bases and at J to 7 bases, leaving 13 bases not matched to a gene. Per germline, CDR1 DFQATT and CDR2 SNEGSKA (reference sequence). The length of the CDR3 is 15 residues. CDR3 nucleotide sequence: TGCAGTGCTAGAATTCCGTCGACAGGGTCCCGTGAAGCTTTCTTT. Translated: CSARIPSTGSREAFF.

This chain links TRBV18 with TRBJ2-3; TRBD1 matches 10 bases. The germline V gene encodes CDR1 KGHSH and CDR2 LQKENI. V shed 3 bases and J 3 bases; nucleotides not matched to a gene: 6. The CDR3 totals 16 residues. The CDR3 DNA is TGTGCCAGCTCACCCGGGACAGGGGTTTGGACAGATACGCAGTATTTT. Translating gives CASSPGTGVWTDTQYF.

This clonotype has just a few counts. This chain uses TRBV27 with TRBJ1-2; 9 nucleotides agree with TRBD1. Germline CDR1 MNHEY, CDR2 SMNVEV (reference sequence). The length of the CDR3 is 13 residues. J lost 9 bases, V lost 2 bases, and 4 bases had no gene match. CDR3 protein: CASSLGTGLSYTF. CDR3 sequence (DNA): TGTGCCAGCAGTTTAGGGACAGGGTTAAGCTACACCTTC.

This clonotype was seen just once. The chain employs TRBV7-8 and TRBJ2-1; 8 positions match TRBD1. CDR3 length equals 18 residues. Looked up from germline, CDR1 is SGHVS and CDR2 is FQNEAQ. With 0 bases clipped from V and 8 bases from J, the junction kept 15 bases outside the gene matches. CDR3: CASSLARVVGQVGHEQFF. CDR3 nucleotide sequence: TGTGCCAGCAGCTTAGCGAGAGTGGTGGGACAGGTGGGACATGAGCAGTTCTTC.

This clonotype was detected a few times. This chain connects TRBV30 to TRBJ2-2, with D possibly TRBD2 on 6 matching bases. Germline-derived CDR1 and CDR2 are GTSNPN and SVGIG (reference sequence). The CDR3 has 15 residues. V was trimmed by 4 bases and J by 0 bases, leaving 12 bases between them. For the CDR3, the DNA is TGTGCCTGGAATCGGGGGTGGACGAACACCGGGGAGCTGTTTTTT. Its protein product is CAWNRGWTNTGELFF.

The chain links TRBV12-3 or TRBV12-4 to TRBJ2-2; 7 nucleotides agree with TRBD2. The CDR3 spans 16 residues. Unmatched junction bases numbered 15, after V lost 9 bases and J lost 5 bases. Here the CDR3 DNA reads TGTGCCAGTCACGGCGGGAGAGCCCTTAGGACCGGGGAGCTGTTTTTT. This sequence encodes CASHGGRALRTGELFF.

This clonotype has more than one count but fewer than ten. The chain employs TRBV6-2 or TRBV6-3 and TRBJ1-6, with 9 bases fitting TRBD1. Germline CDR1 reads MNHEY; CDR2 reads SVGEGT. CDR3 size: 17 residues. J lost 2 bases, V lost 6 bases, and 8 bases had no gene match. DNA for the CDR3: TGTGCCAGCAGCCTCGGGACAGGGAACACCTATAATTCACCCCTCCACTTT. This codes for CASSLGTGNTYNSPLHF.

The chain couples TRBV6-2 or TRBV6-3 to TRBJ2-7, with TRBD1 matching over 9 bases. The germline gives CDR1 MNHEY, CDR2 SVGEGT. The CDR3 sequence is 16 residues long. V gave up 4 bases and J gave up 0 bases; unmatched junction bases: 7. The CDR3 DNA is TGTGCCAGCAGTTTCGCGGACAGGGGTTCCTCCTACGAGCAGTACTTC. Amino acid sequence: CASSFADRGSSYEQYF.

Only one count was recorded for this clonotype. This chain links TRBV28 with TRBJ1-4; unclear D gene. CDR1 MDHEN and CDR2 SYDVKM come from the germline V gene. This CDR3 is 14 amino acids long. Trimming took off 5 bases at V and 8 bases at J, with 15 bases between the two ends. CDR3 coding DNA: TGTGCCAGCAGTGGCAATGGGGATGGCGAAAAACTGTTTTTT. As protein: CASSGNGDGEKLFF.

The V call is TRBV5-1, the J call TRBJ2-1, with D possibly being TRBD1 or TRBD2 (5 bases each). This CDR3 contains 17 residues. CDR1 SGHRS and CDR2 YFSETQ come from the germline V gene. Trimming cost V 5 bases and J 0 bases, with 18 bases left between them. CDR3 loop: CASSLGMDTSSYNEQFF. The CDR3, as DNA: TGCGCCAGCAGTCTCGGGATGGACACGAGCTCCTACAATGAGCAGTTCTTC.

The V and J genes are TRBV28 and TRBJ1-2; unclear D gene. Per the germline V gene, CDR1 is MDHEN and CDR2 is SYDVKM. The CDR3 totals 14 residues. Trimming shortened V by 3 bases and J by 2 bases, and 10 bases separated the two germline ends. The DNA for the CDR3 is TGTGCCAGCAGTTTGGCGGCGGACAACTATGGCTACACCTTC. Translated: CASSLAADNYGYTF.

The J gene is TRBJ1-1, the V gene TRBV20-1; tentative D call: TRBD1 (6 bases). CDR1 is DFQATT, CDR2 SNEGSKA, per germline (reference sequence). The CDR3 spans 12 residues. The CDR3 is CRSTQGHTEAFF. Here the CDR3 DNA reads TGCAGATCTACACAGGGCCACACTGAAGCTTTCTTT.

This chain uses TRBV20-1 with TRBJ2-7; 8 bases fit TRBD2. Per the germline V gene, CDR1 is DFQATT and CDR2 is SNEGSKA (reference sequence). The CDR3 covers 15 residues. This chain's CDR3 is CRDLSGNGETYEQYV. The CDR3 region has the DNA TGCAGGGACCTTAGCGGGAACGGGGAAACCTACGAGCAGTACGTC.

This chain links TRBV12-3 or TRBV12-4 with TRBJ2-1; D is uncertain. The CDR3 has 14 residues. With 6 bases removed from V and 3 bases from J, the gap between germline ends came to 12 bases. The CDR3 sequence is CASREQHSYNEQFF. CDR3 bases: TGTGCCAGCAGGGAGCAGCACAGCTACAATGAGCAGTTCTTC.

V is TRBV6-2 or TRBV6-3 and J is TRBJ2-7; 11 nucleotides agree with TRBD1. V lost 10 bases and J lost 5; bases outside the gene matches: 4. CDR3 length: 12 amino acids. Germline V CDR1 and CDR2: MNHEY, SVGEGT. The CDR3 reads CAIGQGAHEQYV. DNA for the CDR3: TGTGCCATCGGACAGGGGGCCCACGAGCAGTACGTC.

Remarks on this clonotype: At one of its ends the junction is not consistent with the germline gene, which may arise from a read error. The chain carries TRBV20-1 and TRBJ1-6; 12 bases align to TRBD1. In germline, CDR1 is DFQATT, CDR2 SNEGSKA (reference sequence). The CDR3 consists of 16 residues. In DNA form, the CDR3 reads TGCAGTGCCAGAGACACCGGGACAGGGGGCAGTTCACCCCTCCACTTT. This sequence encodes CSARDTGTGGSSPLHF.

This clonotype was counted between two and nine times. The V gene is TRBV29-1, the J gene TRBJ2-5; 7 bases agree with TRBD2. The germline V gene has CDR1 SQVTM and CDR2 ANQGSEA. V was clipped by 5 bases and J by 4 bases; unmatched bases: 7. The CDR3 runs 13 residues. CDR3 sequence: CSVLRGVGETQYF. CDR3 coding DNA: TGCAGCGTTCTCCGGGGGGTAGGAGAGACCCAGTACTTC.

The V and J genes are TRBV20-1 and TRBJ2-7; 13 nucleotides align to TRBD2. The CDR3 contains 14 residues. V lost 6 bases, J lost 1 base, and 3 bases stayed unmatched. Germline lookup yields CDR1 DFQATT and CDR2 SNEGSKA (reference sequence). The CDR3 here is CSAALAGGSYEQYV. As DNA, the CDR3 is TGCAGTGCAGCACTAGCGGGAGGGTCCTACGAGCAGTACGTC.

This sequence joins TRBV18 and TRBJ1-1, with TRBD1 matching over 7 bases. V shed 2 bases, J shed 0 bases, and the junction held 6 bases outside the gene matches. Germline CDR1 and CDR2: KGHSH and LQKENI. This CDR3 region has 16 residues. As DNA, the CDR3 is TGTGCCAGCTCACCAGCACCACAGGGGATGAACACTGAAGCTTTCTTT. Translation gives CASSPAPQGMNTEAFF.

This clonotype was picked up a small number of times. The rearrangement links TRBV28 to TRBJ2-1, with 8 bases fitting TRBD1. The V gene's germline CDR1 is MDHEN and CDR2 SYDVKM. The CDR3 has 14 residues. V gave up 11 bases and J gave up 5 bases; unmatched junction bases: 11. CDR3 coding DNA: TGTGCCGGACAGGGAAATCGGCTAGACAATGAGCAGTTCTTC. Amino acid sequence: CAGQGNRLDNEQFF.

This clonotype was found a few times. V usage is TRBV9 and J usage is TRBJ2-1, with TRBD2 identical over 9 bases. Germline V gene sequence: CDR1 SGDLS, CDR2 YYNGEE. This CDR3 comprises 16 residues. V lost 3 bases to trimming and J lost 7 bases; unmatched junction nucleotides: 11. As DNA, the CDR3 is TGTGCCAGCAGCGAGCGGACGGGACTAGCAGCTAATGAGCAGTTCTTC. Translating it yields CASSERTGLAANEQFF.